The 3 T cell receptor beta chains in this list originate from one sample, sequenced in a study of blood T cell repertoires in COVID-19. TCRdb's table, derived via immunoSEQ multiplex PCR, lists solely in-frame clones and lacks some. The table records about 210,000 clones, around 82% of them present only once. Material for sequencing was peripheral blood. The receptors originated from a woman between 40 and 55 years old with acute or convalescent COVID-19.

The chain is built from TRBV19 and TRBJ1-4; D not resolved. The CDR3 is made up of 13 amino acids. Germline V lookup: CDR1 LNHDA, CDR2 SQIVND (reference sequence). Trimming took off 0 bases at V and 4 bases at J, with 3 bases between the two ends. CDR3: CASSIDGNEKLFF. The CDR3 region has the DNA TGTGCCAGTAGTATAGACGGTAATGAAAAACTGTTTTTT.

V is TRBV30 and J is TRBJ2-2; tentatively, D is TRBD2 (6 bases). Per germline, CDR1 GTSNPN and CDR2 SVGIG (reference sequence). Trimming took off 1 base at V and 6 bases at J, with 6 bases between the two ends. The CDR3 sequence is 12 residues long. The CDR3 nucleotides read TGTGCCTGGAGTGGACTAGCCGGGGAGCTGTTTTTT. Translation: CAWSGLAGELFF.

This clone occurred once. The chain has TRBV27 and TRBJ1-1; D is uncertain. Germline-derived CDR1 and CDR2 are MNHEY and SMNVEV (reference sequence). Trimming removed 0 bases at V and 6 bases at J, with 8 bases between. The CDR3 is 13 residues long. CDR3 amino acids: CASSLSSGSEAFF. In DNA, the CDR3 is TGTGCCAGCAGTTTATCGTCGGGGTCTGAAGCTTTCTTT.